This is a list of T cell receptor beta chains from one sample in a study of blood T cell repertoires in COVID-19. The method was immunoSEQ multiplex PCR; TCRdb's version includes in-frame clones alone and lacks a portion of them. The repertoire has a few hundred thousand clones, under 90% of them found once; the top ten carry about 2%. Sequencing was performed on PBMCs or T cells enriched from blood (not recorded which). The receptors were gathered from a woman in her fifties or sixties who had recovered from COVID-19. Each CDR3 is given with its conserved first and last residue. A D gene is named only where the DNA matches it firmly. A row's size may be missing; if present it is once, few, many or a size class.

few TRBJ2-3 TRBV5-1 NA TGCGCCAGCAGCGGGTGGACAGTAGAATCCACAGATACGCAGTATTTT CASSGWTVESTDTQYF
NA TRBJ1-5 TRBV6-1 NA TGTGCCAGCAGTGAAGCGGACGGGGTCAGGCAGCCCCAGCATTTT CASSEADGVRQPQHF
NA TRBJ1-6 TRBV28 NA TGTGCCAGCACAGGGACCTATAATTCACCCCTCCACTTT CASTGTYNSPLHF
NA TRBJ1-5 TRBV7-2 NA TGTGCCAGCAGCTCAGCTTACTATAGCAATCAGCCCCAGCATTTT CASSSAYYSNQPQHF
few TRBJ1-5 TRBV28 NA TGTGCCAGCCGAGGGGGAGATCAGCCCCAGCATTTT CASRGGDQPQHF
NA TRBJ1-2 TRBV11-2 NA TGTGCCAGCAGCTGGGCGGGGGATGGCTACACCTTC CASSWAGDGYTF
NA TRBJ2-2 TRBV7-3 TRBD2 TGTGCCAGCAGCCGGACTAGCGGGAACACCGGGGAGCTGTTTTTT CASSRTSGNTGELFF
NA TRBJ2-3 TRBV20-1 TRBD2 TGCAGTGCGAGTGGCGGGCTAGCGGGAGACGAGGGGCAGTATTTT CSASGGLAGDEGQYF
NA TRBJ1-6 TRBV5-1 NA TGCGCCAGCAGCTTGGATACCAGTAATTCACCCCTCCACTTT CASSLDTSNSPLHF
NA TRBJ2-1 TRBV19 TRBD1 TGTGCCAGTAGTTCACAAGGACAGGGAACGGGCAATGAGCAGTTCTTC CASSSQGQGTGNEQFF
few TRBJ2-7 TRBV29-1 NA TGCAGCGTTCAGCGGTTAGACACCTACGAGCAGTACTTC CSVQRLDTYEQYF
NA TRBJ2-3 TRBV29-1 NA TGCAGCGTTGAATCGGCGGGTCGCACAGATACGCAGTATTTT CSVESAGRTDTQYF
NA TRBJ2-7 TRBV7-8 TRBD1 TGTGCCAGCAGCCAAACCGGGACAGGGGACGAGCAGTACTTC CASSQTGTGDEQYF
NA TRBJ2-3 TRBV5-1 TRBD1 TGCGCCAGCAGCTTAGAACAGGGGGACACAGATACGCAGTATTTT CASSLEQGDTDTQYF
NA TRBJ2-7 TRBV9 TRBD1 TGTGCCAGCAGCACAACGACAGGGATCTACGAGCAGTACTTC CASSTTTGIYEQYF
NA TRBJ1-2 TRBV7-9 TRBD1 TGTGCCAGCAGCTCGGGACAGGGGGGATACAACTATGGCTACACCTTC CASSSGQGGYNYGYTF
NA TRBJ1-3 TRBV5-1 NA TGCGCCAGCAGGTACTCACAGGGTGCTGGAAACACCATATATTTT CASRYSQGAGNTIYF
NA TRBJ1-1 TRBV27 NA TGTGCCAGCAGCCTTACAGAAAACACTGAAGCTTTCTTT CASSLTENTEAFF
NA TRBJ2-2 TRBV7-3 NA TGTGCCAGCAGCCTGCAGGGCCCGAACACCGGGGAGCTGTTTTTT CASSLQGPNTGELFF
once TRBJ1-4 TRBV12-5 NA TGTGCTAGTAATGTGGGGGCGGAAAAACTGTTTTTT CASNVGAEKLFF
NA TRBJ2-3 TRBV28 NA TGTGCCAGCAGTTTCCGGTCGGTCCGCACAGATACGCAGTATTTT CASSFRSVRTDTQYF
NA TRBJ2-1 TRBV4-1 NA TGCGCCAGCAGCCAAGGGGGGGCCTACAATGAGCAGTTCTTC CASSQGGAYNEQFF
NA TRBJ1-1 TRBV6-5 NA TGTGCCAGCAGGCTAAACAGGGAGTTGGACGCTTTCTTT CASRLNRELDAFF
NA TRBJ1-1 TRBV5-1 TRBD1 TGCGCCAGCAGCCAAATATCACAGGGGGCGGGTAGTGAAGCTTTCTTT CASSQISQGAGSEAFF
NA TRBJ2-7 TRBV29-1 NA TGCAGCGTTGAAGAGGGCCCCTCTAAGCAGTACTTC CSVEEGPSKQYF
once TRBJ1-5 TRBV28 NA TGTGCCAGCAGTCCCCCGGGCGAGGGCTACAATCAGCCCCAGCATTTT CASSPPGEGYNQPQHF
once TRBJ1-6 TRBV15 NA TGTGCCACCAGCAGAGATAGGGGAGGGATAAATTCACCCCTCCACTTT CATSRDRGGINSPLHF
NA TRBJ1-5 TRBV18 TRBD1 TGTGCCAGCTCACCGGGACAGGTTGGTCAGCCCCAGCATTTT CASSPGQVGQPQHF
NA TRBJ1-2 TRBV10-3 TRBD1 TGTGCCATCAGTGCACCGGGACAGCATGGCTACACCTTC CAISAPGQHGYTF